Listed below are T cell receptor beta chains from one sample, sequenced in a study of monozygotic twins with inflammatory bowel disease. TCRdb re-called the 5' RACE reads and shows each CDR3 protein once, DNA omitted. The sample's table shows over 120,000 distinct CDR3 sequences. Input material: blood. The receptors were sampled from a human donor with ulcerative colitis or Crohn's disease, or a healthy co-twin of an affected twin (not recorded which). The CDR3 runs from the conserved cysteine through the conserved F or W.

>14|TRBV5-1|TRBJ2-7
CASSMDHAGDEQYF
>17|TRBV7-8|TRBJ1-3
CASSTWDRVTSGNTIYF
>15|TRBV12-3/TRBV12-4|TRBJ1-1
CASRVVIGTGTEAFF
>17|TRBV4-3|TRBJ2-5
CASSQEVVGQGTRAQYF
>15|TRBV24-1|TRBJ2-1
CATSDFGTSVNEQFF
>18|TRBV10-2|TRBJ2-2
CASTTSGRALRGTGELFF
>15|TRBV12-3/TRBV12-4|TRBJ1-2
CASSLRTGSGYGYTF
>13|TRBV20-1|TRBJ1-1
CSAPGTLNTEAFF
>16|TRBV15|TRBJ2-3
CATSGSDRGYTDTQYF
>14|TRBV29-1|TRBJ2-3
CSVTTGGSTDTQYF
>14|TRBV7-2|TRBJ2-7
CASSLAGYGYEQYF
>16|TRBV18|TRBJ2-5
CASSPQAGGLGETQYF
>15|TRBV6-5|TRBJ1-2
CASSYSGGLDYGYTF
>11|TRBV19|TRBJ2-1
CASNRGLEQFF
>14|TRBV12-3/TRBV12-4|TRBJ1-5
CASRQDSYNQPQHF
>14|TRBV25-1|TRBJ1-2
CASSEYEEGHGYTF
>15|TRBV7-8|TRBJ2-3
CASSLVGTSTDTQYF
>12|TRBV20-1|TRBJ2-5
CSTRVYQETQYF
>14|TRBV18|TRBJ1-2
CASSPAGTANGYTF
>15|TRBV19|TRBJ1-5
CASMGLGGSNQPQHF
>15|TRBV28|TRBJ1-2
CASSPGGTDRYGYTF
>17|TRBV19|TRBJ1-5
CASTIGTTGFRNQPQHF
>16|TRBV7-8|TRBJ1-6
CASSKRAAEFYSPLHF